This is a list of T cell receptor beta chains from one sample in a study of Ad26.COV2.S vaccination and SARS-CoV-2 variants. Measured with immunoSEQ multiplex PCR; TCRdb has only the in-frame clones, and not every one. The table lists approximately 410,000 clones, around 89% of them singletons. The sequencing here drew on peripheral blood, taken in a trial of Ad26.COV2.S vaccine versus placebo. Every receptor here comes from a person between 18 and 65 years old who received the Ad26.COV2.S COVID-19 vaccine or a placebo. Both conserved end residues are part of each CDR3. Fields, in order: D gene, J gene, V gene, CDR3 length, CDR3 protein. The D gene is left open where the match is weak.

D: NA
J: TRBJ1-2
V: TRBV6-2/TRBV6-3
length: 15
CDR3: CASSRLNWDGYGYIF

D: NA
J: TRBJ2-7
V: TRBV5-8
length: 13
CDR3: CASSLDIFYEQYF

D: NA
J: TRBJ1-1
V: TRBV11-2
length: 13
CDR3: CASSSLRQTEAFF

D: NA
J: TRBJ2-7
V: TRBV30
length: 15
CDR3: CAWSFYRFGGYEQYF

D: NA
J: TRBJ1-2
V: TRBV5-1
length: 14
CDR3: CASSFQTSNYGYTF

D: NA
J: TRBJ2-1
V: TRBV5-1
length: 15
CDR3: CASSGGRGLYNEQFF

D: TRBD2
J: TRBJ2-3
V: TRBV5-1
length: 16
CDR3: CASSLEPGGLTDTQYF

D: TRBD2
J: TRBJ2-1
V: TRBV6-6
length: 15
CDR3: CASSYSGGEYNEQFF

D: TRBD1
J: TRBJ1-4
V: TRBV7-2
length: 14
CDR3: CASSDRQGDEKLFF

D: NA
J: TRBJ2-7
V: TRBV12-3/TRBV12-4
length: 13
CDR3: CASSLGSGLGQYF

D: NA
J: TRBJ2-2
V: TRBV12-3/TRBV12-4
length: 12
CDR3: CASSPPGGELFF

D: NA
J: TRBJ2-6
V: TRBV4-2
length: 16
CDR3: CASSQDHRPGANVLTF

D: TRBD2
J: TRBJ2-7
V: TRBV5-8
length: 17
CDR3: CASSLWVTSGGSYEQYF

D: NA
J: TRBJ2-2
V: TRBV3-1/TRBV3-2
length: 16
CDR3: CASSQMFQGGTGELFF

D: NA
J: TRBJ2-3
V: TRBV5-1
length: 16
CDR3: CASSFRGYTSTDTQYF

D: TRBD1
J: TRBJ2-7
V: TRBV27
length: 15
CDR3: CASRTTGQGSYEQYF

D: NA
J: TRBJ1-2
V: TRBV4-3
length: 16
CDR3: CASSQDTRRQGSGYTF

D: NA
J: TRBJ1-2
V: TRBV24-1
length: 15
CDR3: CATRPGARGDYGYTF